The sequence of this TCR beta chain was determined in a study of human T cells and chemical hapten exposure (dated by TCRdb to 2020 to 2022). Background for the entire study: For sensitization, 2% DPC in acetone was applied to a roughly 2 cm by roughly 2 cm area of upper inner arm skin. Libraries were pooled for sequencing, and variation in per-sample TCR yields was attributed mainly to small differences in library volumes within the pool. Patch testing was performed on the upper back with Finn chambers containing 0.01% DPC, and the patch tests were scored after 6 days according to International Contact Dermatitis Research Group standards. Throughout the study period of around 25 weeks, patients also received therapeutic DPC doses to the scalp every week. Alopecia areata with under or over 50% scalp involvement, alopecia totalis and alopecia universalis were represented in the patient cohort, which was mostly female. This study followed changes in the peripheral blood TCR repertoire in vivo during primary and secondary sensitization of alopecia patients to the hapten diphenylcyclopropenone (DPC). For TCR sequencing, blood came from 25 to 35 alopecia patients at anywhere from one to four time points (pre-sensitization, 2, 6 and 24 weeks). Blood was sampled from patients pre-sensitization (week 0) and at 2, 6 and about 24 weeks after DPC sensitization.

The library was produced with RACE. The sequencing machine was a NextSeq 500. Library preparation attached unique molecular identifiers to individual cDNA molecules for quantitative, reproducible TCR counting. Both TCR alpha and TCR beta chains were sequenced from each blood RNA sample. The authors' pipeline ran thus. Samples had a median of approximately 96,000 TCRs, with a range from roughly 20,000 to 690,600. V, J and CDR3 annotation of the TCR reads was carried out using the Decombinator software suite. Every sample was subsampled to the same number of TCRs (28,000) for the PS versus PT1 abundance plots. TCRs were defined as expanded if absent before sensitization and observed at least eight times at the 2-week time point. TCRdb reanalyzed the raw reads on its own, using fastp at Q25 for trimming and MiXCR for clone calling, and kept in-frame beta chains. Identical CDR3 proteins give one entry, which carries the most common genes and DNA. None of the V and J calls come from the authors' own analysis; TCRdb made them. This sample lists tens of thousands of distinct CDR3 sequences; around 10% were detected once. About 1.5% of the sample lies in the top ten.

General study outcomes and caveats: DPC sensitization did not change how many TCRs were above 1 in 1000 frequency, and no evidence was found of alterations in global repertoire structure. After repeated subsampling, changes were observed in the strength of the expansion versus patch-test correlation and in the threshold at which the correlation became significant. Patch test score correlated positively with the number of PT1 expanded TCRs, reaching significance at thresholds 8, 16 and 32 but not at 4. Significantly more large CDR3 similarity clusters were formed by expanded TCRs than by pre-sensitization or healthy control sets, consistent with antigen-driven responses. Because all patients had alopecia, a presumed autoimmune disease, the immune response of the patients might differ from that of healthy individuals.

Read against the paper, the sample's time point label means: patch test 3, about 24 weeks after DPC sensitization. This specimen's treatment or condition label, per the study, means: therapeutic diphenylcyclopropenone sensitization with weekly scalp DPC. Blood at each patch-test visit was drawn before the patch test was applied. Patients were considered eligible if aged 18 to 70, diagnosed with alopecia and deemed suitable for DPC therapy, and patients were excluded if pregnant. Unfractionated whole blood was collected in Tempus Blood RNA tubes, and total RNA was extracted from that blood. From the cysteine through the phenylalanine, the CDR3 covers 14 amino acids. Only CDR3 DNA is held: 42 bases, read in frame from base 1. CDR1 and CDR2, per the germline V gene (reference sequence), are LGHDT and YNNKEL. Germline trimming: 2 bases from V, 8 bases from J; junction bases outside gene matches: 8. This clonotype has a count of ten or more. Its antigen is still unknown. The record has no base qualities; no much larger clone is one base away.

The specimen was whole blood, collected in connection with sensitization to the hapten diphenylcyclopropenone (DPC). This chain is built from TRBV3-1 and TRBJ1-2; TRBD1 fits 7 bases in the junction. This receptor was taken from a woman between 45 and 65 years old with alopecia areata. Some clones in this sample may be carry-over from other donors' samples. The nucleotide sequence is TGTGCCAGCAGCCAATCCCCAGACAGGGCCGGCTACACCTTC. This yields the protein CASSQSPDRAGYTF. Supplemented by the reference TRBV3-1 and TRBJ1-2 proteins around the CDR3, the complete variable domain is DTAVSQTPKYLVTQMGNDKSIKCEQNLGHDTMYWYKQDSKKFLKIMFSYNNKELIINETVPNRFSPKSPDKAHLNLHINSLELGDSAVYFCASSQSPDRAGYTFGSGTRLTVV.